This TCR beta chain came from a study of T cells in Graves' hyperthyroidism and ophthalmopathy. Uncontrolled infection, other autoimmune disease, pregnancy or lactation led to exclusion. V lost 0 bases, J lost 5 bases, and 17 bases lay in between. Germline V gene lookup returns CDR1 SGDLS and CDR2 YYNGEE. This CDR3 has 16 residues. Details on this clonotype: Its antigen remains unidentified.

Study findings and constraints: In simple terms, a model built on 13 V-J features told ophthalmopathy apart from stable hyperthyroidism. Among thyroid clonotypes expanded above 0.001, most also appeared in blood.

The source material, RNA transcripts, was used to amplify TCR beta CDR3 regions. During a first-round RT-PCR of the TCR CDR3, the HTBI primer set was used. TCRdb recomputed calls from the multiplex PCR reads with MiXCR, one row per CDR3 protein. This table has about 570,000 distinct CDR3 sequences, around 42% appearing once. This chain links TRBV9 with TRBJ2-5, with D tentatively TRBD1 or TRBD2 (5 bases each). Sequencing used peripheral blood or thyroid tissue (not recorded which). The TCR comes from an adult woman with Graves' disease, either hyperthyroidism or ophthalmopathy (not recorded which). CDR3 residues: CASSVGDANTGETQYF. CDR3 nucleotides: TGTGCCAGCAGCGTAGGGGACGCGAACACCGGGGAGACCCAGTACTTC.